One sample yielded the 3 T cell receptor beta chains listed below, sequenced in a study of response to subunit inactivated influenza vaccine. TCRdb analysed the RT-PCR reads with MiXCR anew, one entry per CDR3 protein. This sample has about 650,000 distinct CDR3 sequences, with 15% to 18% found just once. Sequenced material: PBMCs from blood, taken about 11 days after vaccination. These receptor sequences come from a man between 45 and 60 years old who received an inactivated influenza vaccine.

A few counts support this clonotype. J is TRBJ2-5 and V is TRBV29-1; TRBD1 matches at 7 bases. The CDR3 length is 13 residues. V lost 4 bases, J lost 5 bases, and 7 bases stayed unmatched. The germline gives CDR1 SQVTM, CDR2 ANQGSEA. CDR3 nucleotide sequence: TGCAGCGTTGGTGACAGGGCCCCGGAGACCCAGTACTTC. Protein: CSVGDRAPETQYF.

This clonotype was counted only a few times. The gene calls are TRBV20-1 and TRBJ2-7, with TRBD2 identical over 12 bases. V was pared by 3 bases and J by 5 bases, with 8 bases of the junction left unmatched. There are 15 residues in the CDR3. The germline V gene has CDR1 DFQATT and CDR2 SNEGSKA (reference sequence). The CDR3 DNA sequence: TGCAGTGCTAGCGCGTCTAGCGGGGGGGGTGACGAGCAGTACTTC. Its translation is CSASASSGGGDEQYF.

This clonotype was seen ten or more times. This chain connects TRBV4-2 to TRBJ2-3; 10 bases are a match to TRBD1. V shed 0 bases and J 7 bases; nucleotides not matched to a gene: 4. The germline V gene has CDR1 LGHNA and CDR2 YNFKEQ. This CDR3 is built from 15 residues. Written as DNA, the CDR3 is TGTGCCAGCAGCCAAGAAGGACAGGGGGGCTATACGCAGTATTTT. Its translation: CASSQEGQGGYTQYF.